The next 29 T cell receptor beta chains were all read from a single sample in a study of cytomegalovirus exposure and HLA in healthy donors. TCRdb's copy holds only in-frame clones and misses some; the assay was immunoSEQ multiplex PCR. The repertoire consists of approximately 150,000 clones, with about 90% occurring once and the leading ten covering more than 2.5%. Material for sequencing was PBMCs. The receptors derive from a woman younger than 30 in good health and CMV-seropositive.

The rearrangement uses TRBV7-2 and TRBJ2-7; 7 bases are shared with TRBD1. The trim removed 5 bases at V and 0 bases at J, leaving 7 bases unmatched. CDR1 SGHTA and CDR2 FQGNSA come from the germline V gene. The CDR3 has 15 amino acids. The CDR3 DNA reads TGTGCCAGCAGCAACCGGGACAGAGGCTCCTACGAGCAGTACTTC. Its protein is CASSNRDRGSYEQYF.

The rearrangement uses TRBV5-6 and TRBJ1-2; no reliable D call. V was trimmed by 0 bases and J by 2 bases, leaving 11 bases between them. The CDR3 runs to 15 residues. Germline V lookup: CDR1 SGHDT, CDR2 YYEEEE. The chain's CDR3 is CASSLVGGSNYGYTF. The CDR3, as DNA: TGTGCCAGCAGCTTGGTGGGAGGGTCCAACTATGGCTACACCTTC.

The chain recombines TRBV5-1 with TRBJ2-5; D is perhaps TRBD2 (5 bases). Germline lookup yields CDR1 SGHRS and CDR2 YFSETQ. The CDR3 runs to 15 residues. Trimming cost V 0 bases and J 7 bases, with 16 bases left between them. The CDR3 DNA sequence: TGCGCCAGCAGCTTGGCTGTCCGGACTGGAGGGACCCAGTACTTC. The encoded protein is CASSLAVRTGGTQYF.

In its sample, this clone was seen once. The V call is TRBV5-4, the J call TRBJ2-7; 9 positions agree with TRBD1. Looked up from germline, CDR1 is SGHNT and CDR2 is YYREEE (reference sequence). CDR3 length: 15 amino acids. Trimming at V came to 0 bases and at J to 3 bases, leaving 4 bases not matched to a gene. CDR3 sequence (DNA): TGTGCCAGCAGCTTGGGTGGACAGGGGTACTACGAGCAGTACTTC. This encodes CASSLGGQGYYEQYF.

In the case of this clone: The sample holds other DNA sequences that translate to the same CDR3. The chain joins TRBV20-1 to TRBJ2-5; D gene ambiguous. The CDR3 is made up of 11 amino acids. Germline V gene data show CDR1 as DFQATT and CDR2 as SNEGSKA (reference sequence). The CDR3 here is CSARGGETQYF. The CDR3 bases are TGCAGCGCCCGAGGTGGAGAGACCCAGTACTTC.

The gene calls are TRBV13 and TRBJ2-7; 13 positions match TRBD2. Germline values: CDR1 PRHDT, CDR2 FYEKMQ (reference sequence). J lost 7 bases, V lost 4 bases, and 4 bases had no gene match. CDR3 length: 14 amino acids. DNA for the CDR3: TGTGCCAGCAGCTCGGGACTAGCGGGATTTGAGCAGTACTTC. This translates into CASSSGLAGFEQYF.

V and J are TRBV25-1 and TRBJ2-3; TRBD2 matches 12 bases. The CDR3 covers 15 residues. V lost 4 bases to trimming and J lost 6 bases; unmatched junction nucleotides: 5. The V gene's germline CDR1 is MGHDK and CDR2 SYGVNS. The CDR3 is CASSGLAGDVDTQYF. DNA of the CDR3: TGTGCCAGCAGTGGACTAGCGGGAGACGTTGATACGCAGTATTTT.

V gene TRBV19 combines with J gene TRBJ2-1; 9 nucleotides agree with TRBD1. Germline V gene data show CDR1 as LNHDA and CDR2 as SQIVND (reference sequence). CDR3 length: 15 amino acids. With V trimmed by 6 bases and J by 3 bases, 6 bases remained unmatched. Here the CDR3 DNA reads TGTGCCAGTAGAATCCGGGACAGGGTCTACAATGAGCAGTTCTTC. Translation gives CASRIRDRVYNEQFF.

This clone was seen once. The rearrangement joins TRBV27 to TRBJ2-7, with 8 bases identical to TRBD1. The CDR3 is 14 amino acids. Trimming took 3 bases from V and 1 from J; bases not matched to a gene: 2. In germline, CDR1 is MNHEY, CDR2 SMNVEV (reference sequence). CDR3 region: CASSFNRGSYEQYF. DNA of the CDR3: TGTGCCAGCAGTTTCAACAGGGGGTCCTACGAGCAGTACTTC.

This clone has only one observation. The chain joins TRBV6-1 to TRBJ1-5; D gene ambiguous. CDR1 is MNHNS, CDR2 SASEGT, per germline. This CDR3 is 14 amino acids long. With 5 bases removed from V and 2 bases from J, the gap between germline ends came to 10 bases. In DNA, the CDR3 is TGTGCCAGCAGTCTGGGAGCGGGCAATCAGCCCCAGCATTTT. Its protein product is CASSLGAGNQPQHF.

The V gene is TRBV18, the J gene TRBJ1-4; 10 nucleotides align to TRBD1. The CDR3 loop spans 17 amino acids. The junction had 10 bases not matched to a gene; V was cut back by 3 bases and J by 6 bases. Germline CDR1 reads KGHSH; CDR2 reads LQKENI. The CDR3 region is CASSPSLGQGDYEKLFF. For the CDR3, the DNA is TGTGCCAGCTCACCCAGCCTCGGACAGGGGGACTATGAAAAACTGTTTTTT.

CDR3 amino acids: CATGLADYNEQFF. Written as DNA, the CDR3 is TGTGCCACCGGGCTAGCAGACTACAATGAGCAGTTCTTC. The chain is built from TRBV2 and TRBJ2-1, with TRBD2 as a possible D gene (5 bases). Germline V lookup: CDR1 SNHLY, CDR2 FYNNEI. Trimming stripped 10 bases from V and 3 bases from J, with 13 bases between. The CDR3 length is 13 residues. Complete variable domain (other parts from reference TRBV2 and TRBJ2-1): EPEVTQTPSHQVTQMGQEVILRCVPISNHLYFYWYRQILGQKVEFLVSFYNNEISEKSEIFDDQFSVERPDGSNFTLKIRSTKLEDSAMYFCATGLADYNEQFFGPGTRLTVL.

J is TRBJ2-7 and V is TRBV15; unclear D gene. Between the trimmed V and J ends, which lost 3 bases and 3 bases, there was a span of 24 bases. The CDR3 extends over 18 amino acids. Germline assignment: CDR1 LNHNV and CDR2 YYDKDF (reference sequence). CDR3 nucleotide sequence: TGTGCCACCAGCAGCGACATTCCCGACACGTTTCAAGACTACGAGCAGTACTTC. Its translation: CATSSDIPDTFQDYEQYF.

V usage is TRBV9 and J usage is TRBJ2-7, with TRBD1 as a possible D gene (5 bases). The CDR3 is made up of 14 amino acids. V gave up 3 bases and J gave up 3 bases, with 13 bases separating them. Germline V gene data show CDR1 as SGDLS and CDR2 as YYNGEE. CDR3 loop: CASSALETDYEQYF. Here the CDR3 DNA reads TGTGCCAGCAGCGCCTTAGAGACAGACTACGAGCAGTACTTC.

The rearrangement uses TRBV5-1 and TRBJ2-2, with 11 bases that match TRBD2. The CDR3 covers 19 residues. Germline CDR1 and CDR2: SGHRS and YFSETQ. The junction had 8 bases not matched to a gene; V was cut back by 0 bases and J by 1 base. The CDR3 loop reads CASSLESGGLAGNTGELFF. The CDR3 nucleotides are TGCGCCAGCAGCTTGGAGTCAGGCGGACTAGCGGGGAACACCGGGGAGCTGTTTTTT.

The chain couples TRBV15 to TRBJ1-1; TRBD1 aligns across 8 bases. Germline-derived CDR1 and CDR2 are LNHNV and YYDKDF (reference sequence). With 3 bases clipped from V and 1 base from J, the junction kept 4 bases outside the gene matches. The CDR3 is 15 residues long. CDR3 coding DNA: TGTGCCACCAGCAGTAAAACAGGGGGGAACACTGAAGCTTTCTTT. Amino acids: CATSSKTGGNTEAFF.

This clone has only one observation. The V call is TRBV7-2, the J call TRBJ1-2; D is perhaps TRBD1 (5 bases). V was trimmed by 0 bases and J by 8 bases, leaving 10 bases between them. From germline, CDR1 is SGHTA and CDR2 FQGNSA. This CDR3 comprises 13 residues. CDR3 bases: TGTGCCAGCAGCTTAGCCGGGGAGGGGGGCTACACCTTC. The encoded protein is CASSLAGEGGYTF.

The chain carries TRBV2 and TRBJ2-7; 9 bases agree with TRBD1. Germline V CDR1 and CDR2: SNHLY, FYNNEI. J lost 6 bases, V lost 3 bases, and 6 bases had no gene match. The CDR3 has 14 amino acids. CDR3 sequence reads: CASSDHGQGSEQYF. CDR3 coding DNA: TGTGCCAGCAGTGATCACGGACAGGGGAGCGAGCAGTACTTC.

This chain links TRBV7-3 with TRBJ1-4, with D uncertain. The germline gives CDR1 SGHTA, CDR2 FQGTGA. The CDR3 sequence is 13 residues long. Deletions cut 1 base from V and 8 bases from J, with 8 bases between. CDR3 bases: TGTGCCAGCAGCTTAATGGAGGGCGAAAAACTGTTTTTT. Amino acid sequence: CASSLMEGEKLFF. The full variable domain, rest sourced from reference TRBV7-3 and TRBJ1-4, is GAGVSQTPSNKVTEKGKYVELRCDPISGHTALYWYRQSLGQGPEFLIYFQGTGAADDSGLPNDRFFAVRPEGSVSTLKIQRTERGDSAVYLCASSLMEGEKLFFGSGTQLSVL.

This clone has just one count. The V gene is TRBV27, the J gene TRBJ2-3; 8 bases align to TRBD2. There are 15 residues in the CDR3. The V segment lost 3 bases and the J segment 0 bases; nucleotides outside the gene matches: 2. Per germline, CDR1 MNHEY and CDR2 SMNVEV (reference sequence). The CDR3 is CASSLGLGSTDTQYF. For the CDR3, the DNA is TGTGCCAGCAGTTTGGGACTAGGTAGCACAGATACGCAGTATTTT.

The gene calls are TRBV5-6 and TRBJ2-1; 10 nucleotides match TRBD2. The CDR3 is made up of 16 amino acids. The germline V gene encodes CDR1 SGHDT and CDR2 YYEEEE. J lost 1 base, V lost 3 bases, and 4 bases had no gene match. In DNA form, the CDR3 reads TGTGCCAGCAGCTGGGAACTAGCGGGGTCCTACAATGAGCAGTTCTTC. Its translation: CASSWELAGSYNEQFF. Supplemented by reference TRBV5-6 and TRBJ2-1, the full variable domain reads DAGVTQSPTHLIKTRGQQVTLRCSPKSGHDTVSWYQQALGQGPQFIFQYYEEEERQRGNFPDRFSGHQFPNYSSELNVNALLLGDSALYLCASSWELAGSYNEQFFGPGTRLTVL.

The chain is built from TRBV6-5 and TRBJ2-1, with a weak D call TRBD2 (6 bases). Trimming pared 0 bases from V and 4 bases from J, leaving 13 bases between. From germline, CDR1 is MNHEY and CDR2 SVGAGI. The CDR3 loop spans 16 amino acids. The CDR3: CASSYSEGIAYNEQFF. CDR3 nucleotides: TGTGCCAGCAGTTACTCGGAGGGGATCGCGTACAATGAGCAGTTCTTC.

The chain combines TRBV14 with TRBJ2-5; 8 bases are a match to TRBD1. There are 14 residues in the CDR3. CDR1 and CDR2 (germline): SGHDN, FVKESK. V trimming: 6 bases; J trimming: 4 bases; junction bases outside the gene matches: 7. CDR3 region: CASRDSGQAETQYF. The CDR3 region has the DNA TGTGCCAGCAGAGACTCGGGACAGGCAGAGACCCAGTACTTC.

Ten or more counts support this clone. The V call is TRBV6-1, the J call TRBJ1-1; D may be TRBD1 (6 bases). From germline, CDR1 is MNHNS and CDR2 SASEGT. V lost 1 base and J 3 bases, leaving 6 bases between the germline ends. This CDR3 has 13 amino acids. CDR3 in amino acids: CASSEGGHTEAFF. Here the CDR3 DNA reads TGTGCCAGCAGTGAAGGGGGGCACACTGAAGCTTTCTTT.

The chain joins TRBV27 to TRBJ2-3, with TRBD1 matching 7 bases. The ends lost 3 bases at V and 4 bases at J; junction bases unmatched: 1. The germline gives CDR1 MNHEY, CDR2 SMNVEV (reference sequence). The CDR3 spans 13 residues. The CDR3 sequence is CASSLGTADTQYF. CDR3 in DNA: TGTGCCAGCAGTTTGGGGACAGCAGATACGCAGTATTTT.

CDR3 sequence: CASSIGLAKNIQYF. The CDR3 DNA is TGTGCCAGTAGTATAGGACTAGCCAAAAACATTCAGTACTTC. The chain couples TRBV19 to TRBJ2-4; D gene ambiguous. With 1 base removed from V and 0 bases from J, the gap between germline ends came to 4 bases. Germline assignment: CDR1 LNHDA and CDR2 SQIVND (reference sequence). The CDR3 length is 14 residues.

V and J are TRBV19 and TRBJ1-3; 8 bases agree with TRBD1. Germline-derived CDR1 and CDR2 are LNHDA and SQIVND (reference sequence). Trimming took 3 bases from V and 4 from J; bases not matched to a gene: 2. The CDR3 contains 14 residues. For the CDR3, the DNA is TGTGCCAGTAGTATCAGGGGGCCAGGAAACACCATATATTTT. This encodes CASSIRGPGNTIYF. The whole variable domain, remainder taken from reference TRBV19 and TRBJ1-3, is DGGITQSPKYLFRKEGQNVTLSCEQNLNHDAMYWYRQDPGQGLRLIYYSQIVNDFQKGDIAEGYSVSREKKESFPLTVTSAQKNPTAFYLCASSIRGPGNTIYFGEGSWLTVV.

This chain connects TRBV15 to TRBJ1-1; perhaps TRBD1 as D (6 bases). V was clipped by 5 bases and J by 1 base, with 11 bases between them. The V gene's germline CDR1 is LNHNV and CDR2 YYDKDF (reference sequence). This CDR3 comprises 14 residues. CDR3 DNA: TGTGCCACCAGCGGGGGACAAGGGAACACTGAAGCTTTCTTT. This encodes CATSGGQGNTEAFF.

The V call is TRBV5-4, the J call TRBJ2-5; 7 bases are shared with TRBD2. V dropped 4 bases and J dropped 5; count of bases not matched to a gene: 8. The CDR3 sequence is 14 residues long. The germline CDR1 and CDR2 sequences are SGHNT and YYREEE (reference sequence). CDR3 amino acids: CASSQTRGGETQYF. CDR3 nucleotides: TGTGCCAGCAGCCAGACTAGGGGAGGGGAGACCCAGTACTTC.